Given below is one TCR beta chain in context. Generated by immunoSEQ multiplex PCR, the TCRdb table keeps only in-frame clones and is missing some. The profile shows millions of clones, 85% to 95% of them singletons. Germline V gene sequence: CDR1 LGHNA, CDR2 YSLEER. The V and J ends lost 7 bases and 7 bases respectively, with 14 bases between them. This CDR3 is built from 13 residues. These data belong to a study of shared clonotypes between healthy human individuals. J is TRBJ2-1 and V is TRBV4-3; weak D call: TRBD1 (5 bases). Source material: naive CD4+ T cells sorted from blood. Subset specified: CD45RA+ positively selected. This clonotype originated in a man aged 18 to 29 in good health. CDR3 DNA sequence: TGCGCCAGCATCCCCTCCAGGGTGAATGAGCAGTTCTTC. This codes for CASIPSRVNEQFF.